This T cell receptor beta chain came from a study of blood T cell repertoires in COVID-19. Two negative PCRs, clearance, or symptom resolution characterized the recovered Cohort 3 donors. TCRdb keeps only in-frame clones here, not all; method: immunoSEQ multiplex PCR. Seen here are 110,000 to 150,000 clones, around 80% observed once, and the top ten hold about 6%. Sample: PBMCs or T cells enriched from blood (not recorded which). The origin of this receptor is a woman aged 45-65 years who had recovered from COVID-19.

The chain's CDR3 is CSVEVTGAGEQYF. CDR3 coding DNA: TGCAGCGTTGAGGTTACAGGGGCAGGCGAGCAGTACTTC. The chain joins TRBV29-1 to TRBJ2-7, with 7 bases that match TRBD1. The CDR3 covers 13 residues. The trim removed 3 bases at V and 6 bases at J, leaving 8 bases unmatched. Germline V lookup: CDR1 SQVTM, CDR2 ANQGSEA.